These 7 T cell receptor beta chains share one sample of origin, sequenced in a study of blood T cell repertoires in COVID-19. The protocol was immunoSEQ multiplex PCR, while the TCRdb copy is restricted to in-frame clones and leaves out a portion. The sample yields 55,000 to 80,000 clones, more than 75% seen once. Sequenced input: peripheral blood. The receptors originated from a human donor in a cohort sampled during active COVID-19.

The chain has TRBV5-1 and TRBJ2-5; 7 positions agree with TRBD1. Germline V gives CDR1 SGHRS, CDR2 YFSETQ. V gave up 1 base and J gave up 2 bases; unmatched junction bases: 11. The CDR3 covers 17 residues. DNA of the CDR3: TGCGCCAGCAGCTTGAGTAGATTTTCGGACAGGCAAGAGACCCAGTACTTC. Protein sequence: CASSLSRFSDRQETQYF.

V is TRBV5-4 and J is TRBJ2-7, with 9 bases matching TRBD1. The germline CDR1 and CDR2 sequences are SGHNT and YYREEE (reference sequence). V shed 5 bases, J shed 4 bases, and the junction held 7 bases outside the gene matches. CDR3 length equals 14 residues. In DNA form, the CDR3 reads TGTGCCAGCAGTCCCACAGGGGGCGTTTACGAGCAGTACTTC. As protein: CASSPTGGVYEQYF.

The chain has TRBV18 and TRBJ2-2; D gene unclear. The CDR3 has 14 residues. The V and J ends lost 2 bases and 1 base respectively, with 5 bases between them. Looked up from germline, CDR1 is KGHSH and CDR2 is LQKENI. The CDR3 loop reads CASSPNGNTGELFF. CDR3 coding DNA: TGTGCCAGCTCACCAAACGGGAACACCGGGGAGCTGTTTTTT.

This clone ranks as medium-sized (0.01 to 0.1%). The chain carries TRBV6-2 or TRBV6-3 and TRBJ2-2; TRBD1 agrees at 8 bases. The germline gives CDR1 MNHEY, CDR2 SVGEGT. V was clipped by 4 bases and J by 3 bases; unmatched bases: 1. The CDR3 consists of 14 residues. The CDR3 reads CASSSGQDTGELFF. CDR3 bases: TGTGCCAGCAGTTCGGGACAGGACACCGGGGAGCTGTTTTTT.

The rearrangement links TRBV5-1 to TRBJ2-2; TRBD1 matches 9 bases. This CDR3 is 16 amino acids long. Looked up from germline, CDR1 is SGHRS and CDR2 is YFSETQ. The V gene end was trimmed by 4 bases and the J gene end by 4 bases; junction bases not matched to a gene: 8. CDR3 region: CASSLRDRAGTGELFF. For the CDR3, the DNA is TGCGCCAGCAGCCTCAGGGACAGGGCGGGCACCGGGGAGCTGTTTTTT.

This chain joins TRBV2 and TRBJ2-1; TRBD2 is a possible D gene (5 bases). This CDR3 is 15 amino acids long. The V end was cut by 4 bases, the J end by 6 bases, with 16 bases between. Germline V gene lookup returns CDR1 SNHLY and CDR2 FYNNEI. The CDR3 protein is CASSALAIEGNEQFF. CDR3 nucleotide sequence: TGTGCCAGCAGTGCTTTAGCGATAGAGGGCAATGAGCAGTTCTTC.

The DNA of the CDR3 is TGTGCCTGGAACCCGGCAGGGTCATATGGAAACACCATATATTTT. Translating gives CAWNPAGSYGNTIYF. This chain links TRBV30 with TRBJ1-3, with D perhaps matching TRBD1 (5 bases). The CDR3 spans 15 residues. Germline loops: CDR1 GTSNPN, CDR2 SVGIG (reference sequence). Trimming stripped 4 bases from V and 3 bases from J, with 16 bases between.